A selection of T cell receptor beta chains follows, all from one sample in a study of cytomegalovirus exposure and HLA in healthy donors. The data were produced by immunoSEQ multiplex PCR, yet TCRdb's version contains in-frame clones alone and is incomplete. This table has 90,000 to 120,000 clones, 70% to 80% appearing once. Sequencing used PBMCs. The receptors shown here come from a woman younger than 35 in good health and CMV-seropositive. The CDR3 runs from the conserved cysteine through the conserved F or W. Each record gives: D gene, V gene, clone size, J gene, CDR3 DNA, CDR3 protein. The D gene is left open where the match is weak. Only part of the rows carry a size: once, few, many, or a class if the clone is expanded.

d_call: .; v_call: TRBV28; clone_size: .; j_call: TRBJ1-2; cdr3_nt: TGTGCCAGCAGTCCTAGACAGAACTATGGCTACACCTTC; cdr3_aa: CASSPRQNYGYTF
d_call: .; v_call: TRBV27; clone_size: once; j_call: TRBJ2-1; cdr3_nt: TGTGCCAGCAGTCCACCTCGGACTACCCAGAGCTCCTACAATGAGCAGTTCTTC; cdr3_aa: CASSPPRTTQSSYNEQFF
d_call: .; v_call: TRBV27; clone_size: .; j_call: TRBJ1-1; cdr3_nt: TGTGCCAGCAGTTTTCAGGGACTCACTGAAGCTTTCTTT; cdr3_aa: CASSFQGLTEAFF
d_call: TRBD1; v_call: TRBV10-3; clone_size: .; j_call: TRBJ2-5; cdr3_nt: TGTGCCATCAGTGAAACCCGAACAGGGGGCCGGGAGACCCAGTACTTC; cdr3_aa: CAISETRTGGRETQYF
d_call: .; v_call: TRBV6-5; clone_size: .; j_call: TRBJ2-3; cdr3_nt: TGTGCCAGCAGTTACGGGACACACACAGATACGCAGTATTTT; cdr3_aa: CASSYGTHTDTQYF
d_call: .; v_call: TRBV7-8; clone_size: .; j_call: TRBJ2-3; cdr3_nt: TGTGCCAGCAGCATCCCAGCCAGAGGAGGGGGCGAGGAACGGGAGATCAGTTATACGCAGTATTTT; cdr3_aa: CASSIPARGGGEEREISYTQYF
d_call: .; v_call: TRBV30; clone_size: once; j_call: TRBJ1-1; cdr3_nt: TGTGCCTGGAGTGTAGCCGGACTATACACTGAAGCTTTCTTT; cdr3_aa: CAWSVAGLYTEAFF
d_call: TRBD2; v_call: TRBV6-4; clone_size: .; j_call: TRBJ2-7; cdr3_nt: TGTGCCACCCTACGGGGACTAGATAACGGGAACGAGCAGTACTTC; cdr3_aa: CATLRGLDNGNEQYF
d_call: TRBD2; v_call: TRBV7-3; clone_size: .; j_call: TRBJ2-7; cdr3_nt: TGTGCCAGCAGCTTTAGCGGGAGTACCTACGAGCAGTACTTC; cdr3_aa: CASSFSGSTYEQYF
d_call: .; v_call: TRBV9; clone_size: .; j_call: TRBJ2-2; cdr3_nt: TGTGCCAGCAGCGTAGGGGGGGCGAACACCGGGGAGCTGTTTTTT; cdr3_aa: CASSVGGANTGELFF
d_call: .; v_call: TRBV28; clone_size: .; j_call: TRBJ1-5; cdr3_nt: TGTGCCAGCAGTTTCCCGGGGAGCAATCAGCCCCAGCATTTT; cdr3_aa: CASSFPGSNQPQHF
d_call: TRBD1; v_call: TRBV30; clone_size: .; j_call: TRBJ2-7; cdr3_nt: TGTGCCTGGAGGGGGACAGGGGGCGCTGGAGAGCAGTACTTC; cdr3_aa: CAWRGTGGAGEQYF
d_call: TRBD2; v_call: TRBV28; clone_size: .; j_call: TRBJ2-7; cdr3_nt: TGTGCCAGCGCTCTAGCGGAGGGCTACGAGCAGTACTTC; cdr3_aa: CASALAEGYEQYF
d_call: TRBD2; v_call: TRBV19; clone_size: .; j_call: TRBJ2-7; cdr3_nt: TGTGCCAGTAGTGCAAGCGAAACACCCAATACGGGAGCGGGAGAGCAGTACTTC; cdr3_aa: CASSASETPNTGAGEQYF
d_call: TRBD2; v_call: TRBV29-1; clone_size: .; j_call: TRBJ2-3; cdr3_nt: TGCAGCGTTGCAGCGGGGAGCACAGATACGCAGTATTTT; cdr3_aa: CSVAAGSTDTQYF
d_call: TRBD2; v_call: TRBV6-1; clone_size: .; j_call: TRBJ2-7; cdr3_nt: TGTGCCAGCAGTGAGGGGGGGACTGGACTCTACGAGCAGTACTTC; cdr3_aa: CASSEGGTGLYEQYF
d_call: TRBD1; v_call: TRBV16; clone_size: .; j_call: TRBJ2-5; cdr3_nt: TGTGCCAGCAGCCAATCCAGGGGGTCGTACCAAGAGACCCAGTACTTC; cdr3_aa: CASSQSRGSYQETQYF
d_call: .; v_call: TRBV4-2; clone_size: .; j_call: TRBJ2-5; cdr3_nt: TGTGCCAGCAGCCAAGATGCTAGACTAAAAGAGACCCAGTACTTC; cdr3_aa: CASSQDARLKETQYF
d_call: TRBD1; v_call: TRBV28; clone_size: once; j_call: TRBJ1-1; cdr3_nt: TGTGCCAGCCGCTATTTGACAGGGGGGAACACTGAAGCTTTCTTT; cdr3_aa: CASRYLTGGNTEAFF
d_call: .; v_call: TRBV5-5; clone_size: .; j_call: TRBJ2-7; cdr3_nt: TGTGCCAGCAGCTTCACTAGCCCGGACTCCTACGAGCAGTACTTC; cdr3_aa: CASSFTSPDSYEQYF
d_call: .; v_call: TRBV5-4; clone_size: .; j_call: TRBJ2-3; cdr3_nt: TGTGCCAGCAGCTTGCTCGACGGGAATACGCAGTATTTT; cdr3_aa: CASSLLDGNTQYF
d_call: .; v_call: TRBV7-2; clone_size: .; j_call: TRBJ1-5; cdr3_nt: TGTGCCAGCAGCTTTTACGGTATACAGGGCTCCTATAGCAATCAGCCCCAGCATTTT; cdr3_aa: CASSFYGIQGSYSNQPQHF
d_call: .; v_call: TRBV5-4; clone_size: .; j_call: TRBJ1-3; cdr3_nt: TGTGCCAGCAGTGTCGAGGGTCCCGCTGGAAACACCATATATTTT; cdr3_aa: CASSVEGPAGNTIYF
d_call: TRBD2; v_call: TRBV4-3; clone_size: .; j_call: TRBJ2-3; cdr3_nt: TGCGCCAGCAGCCAAGATCGGTCCAGCGGGAGCTCAGATACGCAGTATTTT; cdr3_aa: CASSQDRSSGSSDTQYF
d_call: .; v_call: TRBV5-4; clone_size: .; j_call: TRBJ1-1; cdr3_nt: TGTGCCAGCAGCTTGGGGGCAGGGCCAACTGAAGCTTTCTTT; cdr3_aa: CASSLGAGPTEAFF
d_call: TRBD1; v_call: TRBV30; clone_size: .; j_call: TRBJ1-3; cdr3_nt: TGTGCCTGGAGTACCGGGACAGTCTCTGGAAACACCATATATTTT; cdr3_aa: CAWSTGTVSGNTIYF
d_call: .; v_call: TRBV5-4; clone_size: .; j_call: TRBJ1-2; cdr3_nt: TGTGCCAGCAGCTCAGCGGAGAACTATGGCTACACCTTC; cdr3_aa: CASSSAENYGYTF
d_call: TRBD2; v_call: TRBV7-2; clone_size: .; j_call: TRBJ2-1; cdr3_nt: TGTGCCAGCAGACTACCGGGACTAGGAAGTAATGAGCAGTTCTTC; cdr3_aa: CASRLPGLGSNEQFF
d_call: TRBD2; v_call: TRBV4-1; clone_size: .; j_call: TRBJ2-7; cdr3_nt: TGCGCCAGCAGAAAAATCAGCGGGACGGGCGAGCAGTACTTC; cdr3_aa: CASRKISGTGEQYF
d_call: TRBD1; v_call: TRBV6-5; clone_size: .; j_call: TRBJ1-5; cdr3_nt: TGTGCCAGCACCCGAGACAGGGGCCGACAGCCCCAGCATTTT; cdr3_aa: CASTRDRGRQPQHF
d_call: TRBD1; v_call: TRBV5-4; clone_size: .; j_call: TRBJ2-7; cdr3_nt: TGTGCCAGCAGCCCTGGACAGGGAGCCCTCGAGCAGTACTTC; cdr3_aa: CASSPGQGALEQYF
d_call: .; v_call: TRBV9; clone_size: .; j_call: TRBJ2-7; cdr3_nt: TGTGCCAGCAGCGTAGGCGGGACAGCGCAGGGTTCCTACGAGCAGTACTTC; cdr3_aa: CASSVGGTAQGSYEQYF
d_call: .; v_call: TRBV4-2; clone_size: .; j_call: TRBJ1-3; cdr3_nt: TGTGCCAGCAGCCAACCACCCCTAGACGGCGGAAACACCATATATTTT; cdr3_aa: CASSQPPLDGGNTIYF
d_call: TRBD2; v_call: TRBV7-2; clone_size: once; j_call: TRBJ2-2; cdr3_nt: TGTGCCAGCAGGCTAGCGGGAGACACCGGGGAGCTGTTTTTT; cdr3_aa: CASRLAGDTGELFF
d_call: .; v_call: TRBV11-2; clone_size: .; j_call: TRBJ1-3; cdr3_nt: TGTGCCAGCAGCTTAGTCCGGGGAACTGGAAACACCATATATTTT; cdr3_aa: CASSLVRGTGNTIYF
d_call: TRBD2; v_call: TRBV27; clone_size: .; j_call: TRBJ2-7; cdr3_nt: TGTGCCAGCGGCGGCTGGCTAGCGGGAAGGGGGGAGCAGTACTTC; cdr3_aa: CASGGWLAGRGEQYF
d_call: .; v_call: TRBV30; clone_size: .; j_call: TRBJ2-1; cdr3_nt: TGTGCCTGTACACCCTACAATGAGCAGTTCTTC; cdr3_aa: CACTPYNEQFF
d_call: TRBD2; v_call: TRBV11-3; clone_size: few; j_call: TRBJ2-3; cdr3_nt: TGTGCCAGCAGCCGATTGAGCGGGACGGCGCAGTATTTT; cdr3_aa: CASSRLSGTAQYF
d_call: .; v_call: TRBV28; clone_size: .; j_call: TRBJ1-2; cdr3_nt: TGTGCCAGCAGTTTTTTATTGGAGGGCTACTATGGCTACACCTTC; cdr3_aa: CASSFLLEGYYGYTF
d_call: TRBD2; v_call: TRBV27; clone_size: .; j_call: TRBJ2-1; cdr3_nt: TGTGCCAGCAGTTTAGTACTAGCGGGTTCGAATGAGCAGTTCTTC; cdr3_aa: CASSLVLAGSNEQFF
d_call: TRBD1; v_call: TRBV11-2; clone_size: .; j_call: TRBJ1-1; cdr3_nt: TGTGCCAGCAGCTCCATGGGACAGGGCTTTACTGAAGCTTTCTTT; cdr3_aa: CASSSMGQGFTEAFF
d_call: TRBD1; v_call: TRBV6-5; clone_size: .; j_call: TRBJ2-7; cdr3_nt: TGTGCCAGCAGTTACCGGACAGGACCTTCCTACGAGCAGTACTTC; cdr3_aa: CASSYRTGPSYEQYF
d_call: .; v_call: TRBV7-8; clone_size: .; j_call: TRBJ1-2; cdr3_nt: TGTGCCAGCAGCCGAAGAGACAGACACTATGGCTACACCTTC; cdr3_aa: CASSRRDRHYGYTF
d_call: TRBD1; v_call: TRBV5-4; clone_size: .; j_call: TRBJ1-4; cdr3_nt: TGTGCCAGCAGCTCGAGACAGGGAGCAACTAATGAAAAACTGTTTTTT; cdr3_aa: CASSSRQGATNEKLFF
d_call: .; v_call: TRBV7-9; clone_size: .; j_call: TRBJ1-1; cdr3_nt: TGTGCCAGCAGCTTAGCCGGGAACACTGAAGCTTTCTTT; cdr3_aa: CASSLAGNTEAFF
d_call: .; v_call: TRBV5-1; clone_size: .; j_call: TRBJ1-4; cdr3_nt: TGCGCCAGCAGCCCACCAACCGGGACATCTGGAGAAAAACTGTTTTTT; cdr3_aa: CASSPPTGTSGEKLFF
d_call: .; v_call: TRBV12-5; clone_size: .; j_call: TRBJ1-2; cdr3_nt: TGTGCTAGTGGTCCCGACAGAGACTATGGCTACACCTTC; cdr3_aa: CASGPDRDYGYTF
d_call: .; v_call: TRBV30; clone_size: few; j_call: TRBJ1-5; cdr3_nt: TGTGCCTGGAGCGTCACAGCAAGCCCCCAGCATTTT; cdr3_aa: CAWSVTASPQHF
d_call: .; v_call: TRBV5-1; clone_size: .; j_call: TRBJ2-7; cdr3_nt: TGCGCCAGCACCGGTAGCTCCTACGAGCAGTACTTC; cdr3_aa: CASTGSSYEQYF
d_call: TRBD2; v_call: TRBV29-1; clone_size: .; j_call: TRBJ2-1; cdr3_nt: TGCAGCGAGAGTAGCGGGAACAATGAGCAGTTCTTC; cdr3_aa: CSESSGNNEQFF
d_call: TRBD2; v_call: TRBV9; clone_size: .; j_call: TRBJ2-3; cdr3_nt: TGTGCCAGCAGCGTAGGACCTAGCGGGACTACCTCAGATACGCAGTATTTT; cdr3_aa: CASSVGPSGTTSDTQYF
d_call: .; v_call: TRBV7-9; clone_size: .; j_call: TRBJ2-1; cdr3_nt: TGTGCCAGCAGCTTCGGGGTTACACCTGGGAACAATGAGCAGTTCTTC; cdr3_aa: CASSFGVTPGNNEQFF
d_call: .; v_call: TRBV2; clone_size: .; j_call: TRBJ2-2; cdr3_nt: TGTGCCAGCAGTGAAACTAGTGGTGGCGGGGAGCTGTTTTTT; cdr3_aa: CASSETSGGGELFF
d_call: .; v_call: TRBV30; clone_size: .; j_call: TRBJ2-7; cdr3_nt: TGTGCCTGGAATAGGGGTCTCGTCAACGAGCAGTACTTC; cdr3_aa: CAWNRGLVNEQYF
d_call: TRBD2; v_call: TRBV5-4; clone_size: .; j_call: TRBJ2-5; cdr3_nt: TGTGCCAGCAGCTTTGGGGCGGGAGGGCAAGAGACCCAGTACTTC; cdr3_aa: CASSFGAGGQETQYF
d_call: .; v_call: TRBV29-1; clone_size: .; j_call: TRBJ1-1; cdr3_nt: TGCAGCGCCCGAGGTGGGGCTCCTGAAGCTTTCTTT; cdr3_aa: CSARGGAPEAFF
d_call: TRBD2; v_call: TRBV29-1; clone_size: .; j_call: TRBJ2-5; cdr3_nt: TGCAGCGTTGGGTGGACTAGCGGGGCTCAAGAGACCCAGTACTTC; cdr3_aa: CSVGWTSGAQETQYF
d_call: TRBD2; v_call: TRBV14; clone_size: .; j_call: TRBJ2-3; cdr3_nt: TGTGCCAGCAGCCAAGAGTGGGGGAGGGCCCCAGATACGCAGTATTTT; cdr3_aa: CASSQEWGRAPDTQYF
d_call: .; v_call: TRBV19; clone_size: .; j_call: TRBJ2-2; cdr3_nt: TGTGCCAGTTCGACTAACTCGAACACCGGGGAGCTGTTTTTT; cdr3_aa: CASSTNSNTGELFF